These T cell receptor beta chains were read from a single sample in a study of blood T cell repertoires in COVID-19. Generated by immunoSEQ multiplex PCR, the TCRdb table keeps only in-frame clones and is missing some. This table holds 200,000 or so clones, about nine tenths found once. Sequenced: PBMCs or T cells enriched from blood (not recorded which). The origin of the receptors is a woman aged 40 to 50 with acute COVID-19. Each CDR3 is given with its conserved first and last residue. D genes are given only for firm matches. The size field is filled for only some rows; it gives once, few, many or a size class.

>TRBD1|TRBV6-5|.|TRBJ1-1
CASSYSVRGRTEAFF
TGTGCCAGCAGTTACTCGGTCAGGGGGCGCACTGAAGCTTTCTTT
>TRBD1|TRBV11-3|.|TRBJ2-5
CASSLGGTDQETQYF
TGTGCCAGCAGCTTGGGTGGGACAGATCAAGAGACCCAGTACTTC
>.|TRBV28|.|TRBJ2-1
CASILDRISYNEQFF
TGTGCCAGCATTCTAGACAGGATCTCCTACAATGAGCAGTTCTTC
>.|TRBV9|.|TRBJ1-4
CASSVGGVATNEKLFF
TGTGCCAGCAGCGTCGGGGGGGTGGCAACTAATGAAAAACTGTTTTTT
>.|TRBV27|.|TRBJ1-1
CASARTAYTEAFF
TGTGCCAGCGCCCGGACAGCCTACACTGAAGCTTTCTTT
>.|TRBV28|.|TRBJ1-2
CASSFQGGLYGYTF
TGTGCCAGCAGTTTCCAGGGAGGACTTTATGGCTACACCTTC
>.|TRBV11-2|.|TRBJ1-3
CASSLARSGNTIYF
TGTGCCAGCAGCTTAGCCCGCTCTGGAAACACCATATATTTT
>.|TRBV3-1/TRBV3-2|once|TRBJ1-1
CASSRRGPGSTEAFF
TGTGCCAGCAGCCGCCGGGGCCCCGGGAGCACTGAAGCTTTCTTT
>.|TRBV7-2|once|TRBJ1-6
CASSLGASSYNSPLHF
TGTGCCAGCAGCCTAGGGGCGAGCTCCTATAATTCACCCCTCCACTTT
>TRBD1|TRBV15|.|TRBJ1-2
CATQHRDRLYGYTF
TGTGCCACCCAACATAGGGACAGACTGTATGGCTACACCTTC
>.|TRBV11-1|.|TRBJ1-1
CASSLSGAINTEAFF
TGTGCCAGCAGCTTATCTGGGGCGATCAACACTGAAGCTTTCTTT
>.|TRBV14|.|TRBJ1-1
CASSSPRPENTEAFF
TGTGCCAGCAGCTCGCCTCGTCCAGAGAACACTGAAGCTTTCTTT
>.|TRBV4-3|.|TRBJ1-3
CASSLSSVGNTIYF
TGCGCCAGCAGCCTTTCCTCGGTTGGAAACACCATATATTTT
>.|TRBV6-5|few|TRBJ1-2
CARWGGDGYTF
TGTGCCAGGTGGGGAGGAGATGGCTACACCTTC
>.|TRBV5-1|.|TRBJ1-1
CASSTSTNTEAFF
TGCGCCAGCTCGACGTCGACAAACACTGAAGCTTTCTTT
>.|TRBV4-3|.|TRBJ1-1
CASSQRDTNTEAFF
TGCGCCAGCAGCCAACGTGACACTAACACTGAAGCTTTCTTT
>TRBD1|TRBV13|once|TRBJ2-1
CASSLGGRGLTYNEQFF
TGTGCCAGCAGCTTAGGTGGCAGGGGGCTTACCTACAATGAGCAGTTCTTC
>TRBD1|TRBV6-5|.|TRBJ2-7
CASSRQGSYEQYF
TGTGCCAGCAGCCGACAGGGTAGCTACGAGCAGTACTTC
>.|TRBV7-6|.|TRBJ2-7
CASSLGTIYEQYF
TGTGCCAGCAGCTTAGGAACAATCTACGAGCAGTACTTC
>.|TRBV19|.|TRBJ1-2
CASSIGTTSNYGYTF
TGTGCCAGTAGTATAGGGACAACGTCTAACTATGGCTACACCTTC
>.|TRBV7-6|.|TRBJ2-5
CASSLGLLGETQYF
TGTGCCAGCAGCTTAGGCCTCTTGGGCGAGACCCAGTACTTC
>.|TRBV18|once|TRBJ1-1
CASSPPRRGTEAFF
TGTGCCAGCTCACCACCTCGGAGGGGCACTGAAGCTTTCTTT
>.|TRBV5-4|.|TRBJ1-2
CASSLFTGASLANYGYTF
TGTGCCAGCAGCTTGTTTACAGGAGCCTCATTAGCTAACTATGGCTACACCTTC
>.|TRBV19|.|TRBJ1-4
CASRDSLLRGEKLFF
TGTGCCAGTAGGGACAGCCTGTTACGCGGAGAAAAACTGTTTTTT
>.|TRBV5-4|.|TRBJ2-1
CASSLDRKPYNEQFF
TGTGCCAGCAGCTTGGACAGAAAGCCCTACAATGAGCAGTTCTTC
>.|TRBV5-1|.|TRBJ1-1
CASSPLVNTEAFF
TGCGCCAGCAGCCCACTAGTGAACACTGAAGCTTTCTTT
>TRBD1|TRBV19|.|TRBJ1-4
CASSIRTGKEKLFF
TGTGCCAGTAGTATACGGACAGGGAAAGAAAAACTGTTTTTT
>.|TRBV7-9|once|TRBJ2-2
CASSLRAGSGELFF
TGTGCCAGCAGCTTGCGGGCGGGGTCCGGGGAGCTGTTTTTT
>.|TRBV5-1|.|TRBJ1-2
CASSRGYGYTF
TGCGCCAGCAGCCGAGGCTATGGCTACACCTTC
>.|TRBV6-5|.|TRBJ1-6
CASSYSSQGSNSPLHF
TGTGCCAGCAGTTACTCGTCGCAGGGAAGTAATTCACCCCTCCACTTT
>.|TRBV11-2|few|TRBJ1-4
CASSGGLNEKLFF
TGTGCCAGCAGCGGGGGCTTAAATGAAAAACTGTTTTTT
>.|TRBV3-1/TRBV3-2|.|TRBJ2-1
CASSQSAGAFRGEQFF
TGTGCCAGCAGCCAATCTGCGGGGGCCTTTCGGGGTGAGCAGTTCTTC
>.|TRBV29-1|.|TRBJ1-2
CSVNGYTF
TGCAGCGTCAATGGCTACACCTTC
>.|TRBV7-9|once|TRBJ1-2
CASSPTGNYGYTF
TGTGCCAGCAGCCCTACCGGGAACTATGGCTACACCTTC
>.|TRBV28|.|TRBJ1-5
CASSLQRGSQPQHF
TGTGCCAGCAGTTTACAGAGAGGATCTCAGCCCCAGCATTTT
>.|TRBV4-3|.|TRBJ2-7
CASSQSGGHYEQYF
TGCGCCAGCAGCCAATCCGGAGGGCACTACGAGCAGTACTTC
>TRBD2|TRBV7-9|once|TRBJ2-7
CASREAGGNSYEQYF
TGTGCCAGCAGAGAAGCGGGGGGTAACTCCTACGAGCAGTACTTC
>.|TRBV2|.|TRBJ1-5
CASSLRESNQPQHF
TGTGCCAGCAGCCTCCGGGAGTCAAATCAGCCCCAGCATTTT
>.|TRBV27|few|TRBJ1-2
CASSLTPRNYGYTF
TGTGCCAGCAGCCTAACCCCCCGTAATTATGGCTACACCTTC
>TRBD1|TRBV3-1/TRBV3-2|.|TRBJ1-3
CASSQDPRGTGNTIYF
TGTGCCAGCAGCCAAGACCCCAGGGGGACTGGAAACACCATATATTTT
>.|TRBV24-1|.|TRBJ1-5
CATSDPGGQGWNQPQHF
TGTGCCACCAGTGATCCCGGGGGGCAGGGATGGAATCAGCCCCAGCATTTT
>TRBD1|TRBV19|once|TRBJ1-5
CASSIDLGTGSLQPQHF
TGTGCCAGTAGTATAGATCTCGGGACAGGGTCATTACAGCCCCAGCATTTT
>.|TRBV4-1|few|TRBJ2-7
CASSQEERTEQYF
TGCGCCAGCAGCCAAGAAGAACGGACAGAGCAGTACTTC
>.|TRBV13|.|TRBJ2-3
CASSFSTDTQYF
TGTGCCAGCAGCTTCTCCACAGATACGCAGTATTTT
>TRBD1|TRBV5-4|.|TRBJ2-5
CASSLRTGVETQYF
TGTGCCAGCAGCTTGCGGACAGGGGTCGAGACCCAGTACTTC
>.|TRBV11-2|.|TRBJ2-2
CASSLYERAGAGGELFF
TGTGCCAGCAGCTTATATGAGAGGGCAGGAGCAGGCGGGGAGCTGTTTTTT
>.|TRBV9|.|TRBJ1-5
CASSGGTAYQPQHF
TGTGCCAGCAGCGGCGGGACTGCTTATCAGCCCCAGCATTTT
>.|TRBV11-2|few|TRBJ1-2
CASSYAGSYGYTF
TGTGCCAGCAGCTACGCGGGAAGCTATGGCTACACCTTC
>.|TRBV11-2|.|TRBJ1-2
CASSLELEQGRYGYTF
TGTGCCAGCAGCTTGGAACTCGAACAGGGTCGCTATGGCTACACCTTC
>.|TRBV7-8|.|TRBJ2-1
CASSRRGGDEQFF
TGTGCCAGCAGCCGTAGGGGAGGCGATGAGCAGTTCTTC
>TRBD1|TRBV3-1/TRBV3-2|.|TRBJ1-2
CASRPGQAYGYTF
TGTGCCAGCAGACCGGGACAGGCCTATGGCTACACCTTC
>.|TRBV7-3|.|TRBJ1-1
CASSLTLGGLTEAFF
TGTGCCAGCAGCTTAACGTTGGGGGGGCTCACTGAAGCTTTCTTT
>.|TRBV29-1|.|TRBJ1-5
CSVDSGPNQPQHF
TGCAGCGTTGATTCAGGTCCTAATCAGCCCCAGCATTTT
>.|TRBV12-3/TRBV12-4|.|TRBJ2-1
CASSLDSTKFF
TGTGCCAGCAGCCTTGACAGTACTAAGTTCTTC
>.|TRBV7-3|.|TRBJ1-3
CASSLTTGSGNTIYF
TGTGCCAGCAGCTTAACGACAGGCTCTGGAAACACCATATATTTT
>TRBD1|TRBV5-1|.|TRBJ1-2
CASSLGTGVMDGYTF
TGCGCCAGCAGCTTGGGGACAGGGGTTATGGATGGCTACACCTTC
>TRBD2|TRBV7-2|.|TRBJ2-1
CASSSGTSGLGEQFF
TGTGCCAGCAGCTCCGGGACTAGCGGTTTAGGGGAGCAGTTCTTC